Each of the 4 T cell receptor beta chains below was sequenced from the same sample in a study of T cell repertoires in cytomegalovirus infection. TCRdb reprocessed the reads via MiXCR and lists one record per CDR3 protein. The sample includes 65,000 to 90,000 distinct CDR3 sequences, 3.5% to 4.5% of them seen just once. The sequencing input was PBMCs. These receptor sequences come from a human donor in good health (CMV status not recorded). Some clones in this sample may be carry-over from other donors' samples.

This chain connects TRBV28 to TRBJ2-7; weak D call: TRBD2 (6 bases). Trimming pared 4 bases from V and 6 bases from J, leaving 19 bases between. The germline CDR1 and CDR2 sequences are MDHEN and SYDVKM. This CDR3 has 15 amino acids. The CDR3, as DNA: TGTGCCAGCAGTTCCCCTGGCGGGGTTATCGGCGAGCAGTACTTC. Translated: CASSSPGGVIGEQYF.

This clonotype was picked up many times. V usage is TRBV6-5 and J usage is TRBJ1-1; D is unresolved. The length of the CDR3 is 13 residues. Germline V gene lookup returns CDR1 MNHEY and CDR2 SVGAGI. Trimming pared 0 bases from V and 0 bases from J, leaving 2 bases between. The CDR3 is CASSYSVNTEAFF. The CDR3 coding sequence is TGTGCCAGCAGTTACTCAGTGAACACTGAAGCTTTCTTT.

This clonotype occurred many times. CDR3 region: CASSPFGDGTQYF. Here the CDR3 DNA reads TGTGCCAGCAGCCCCTTTGGGGACGGGACGCAGTATTTT. V usage is TRBV7-3 and J usage is TRBJ2-3; either TRBD1 or TRBD2 may supply D (5 bases each). CDR3 length: 13 residues. Trimming stripped 5 bases from V and 9 bases from J, with 15 bases between. Germline V gene lookup returns CDR1 SGHTA and CDR2 FQGTGA.

In this sample, this clonotype turned up many times. The chain has TRBV6-2 or TRBV6-3 and TRBJ1-2; TRBD1 matches at 10 bases. Per germline, CDR1 MNHEY and CDR2 SVGEGT. CDR3 length: 16 amino acids. The V gene end was trimmed by 6 bases and the J gene end by 6 bases; junction bases not matched to a gene: 13. The CDR3 DNA follows: TGTGCCAGCAGCCGAAATACCGGGACAGGGGTCCATGGCTACACCTTC. Protein sequence: CASSRNTGTGVHGYTF.